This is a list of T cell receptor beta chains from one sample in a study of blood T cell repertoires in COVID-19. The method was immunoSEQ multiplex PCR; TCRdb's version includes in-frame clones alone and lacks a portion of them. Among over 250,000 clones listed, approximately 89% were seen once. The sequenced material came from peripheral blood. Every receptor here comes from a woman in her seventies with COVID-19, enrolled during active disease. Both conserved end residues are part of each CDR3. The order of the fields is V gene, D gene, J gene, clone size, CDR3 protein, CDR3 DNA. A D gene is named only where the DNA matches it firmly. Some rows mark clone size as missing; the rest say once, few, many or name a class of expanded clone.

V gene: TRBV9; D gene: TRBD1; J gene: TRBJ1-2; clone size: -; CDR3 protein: CASSTRQGWYGYTF; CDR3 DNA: TGTGCCAGCAGCACCCGACAGGGGTGGTATGGCTACACCTTC
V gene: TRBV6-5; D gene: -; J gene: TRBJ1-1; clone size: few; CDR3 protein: CASIRGTEAFF; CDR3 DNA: TGTGCCAGCATCCGGGGTACTGAAGCTTTCTTT
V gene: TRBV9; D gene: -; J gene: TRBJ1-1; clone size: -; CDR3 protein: CASSAHSDTEAFF; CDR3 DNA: TGTGCCAGCAGCGCCCACAGTGACACTGAAGCTTTCTTT
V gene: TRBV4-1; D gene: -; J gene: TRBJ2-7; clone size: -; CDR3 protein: CASSQKDNYEQYF; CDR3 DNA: TGCGCCAGCAGCCAGAAAGACAACTACGAGCAGTACTTC
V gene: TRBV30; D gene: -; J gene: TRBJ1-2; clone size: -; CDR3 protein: CAWSVRRSYGYTF; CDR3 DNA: TGTGCCTGGAGTGTTCGGAGGAGCTATGGCTACACCTTC
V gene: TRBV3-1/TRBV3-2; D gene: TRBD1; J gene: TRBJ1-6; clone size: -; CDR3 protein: CASSQEGLSDRVSPLHF; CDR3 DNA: TGTGCCAGCAGCCAAGAGGGCTTATCGGACAGGGTTTCACCCCTCCACTTT
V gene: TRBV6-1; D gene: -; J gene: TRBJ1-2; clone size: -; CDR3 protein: CASSGGQGTVTRGYTF; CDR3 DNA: TGTGCCAGCAGTGGGGGGCAGGGGACGGTCACACGTGGCTACACCTTC
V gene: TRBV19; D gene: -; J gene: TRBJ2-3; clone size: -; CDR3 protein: CASRKEITDTQYF; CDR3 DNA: TGTGCCAGTAGGAAAGAGATCACAGATACGCAGTATTTT
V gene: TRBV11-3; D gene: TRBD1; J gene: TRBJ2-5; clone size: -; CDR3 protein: CASSSGWPTGGHETQYF; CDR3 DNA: TGTGCCAGCAGCTCCGGGTGGCCTACAGGGGGGCATGAGACCCAGTACTTC
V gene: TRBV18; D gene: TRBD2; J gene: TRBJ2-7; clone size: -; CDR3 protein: CASSPRVIAGRGEQYF; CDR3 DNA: TGTGCCAGCTCACCACGGGTCATAGCGGGAAGGGGCGAGCAGTACTTC
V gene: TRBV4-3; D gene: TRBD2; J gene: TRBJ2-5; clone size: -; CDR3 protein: CASSQEGLAGEGETQYF; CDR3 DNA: TGCGCCAGCAGCCAGGAAGGACTAGCGGGAGAGGGAGAGACCCAGTACTTC
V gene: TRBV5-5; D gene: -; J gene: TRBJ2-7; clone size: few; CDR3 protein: CASSLASGIYEQYF; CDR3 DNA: TGTGCCAGCAGCTTGGCCTCAGGGATCTACGAGCAGTACTTC
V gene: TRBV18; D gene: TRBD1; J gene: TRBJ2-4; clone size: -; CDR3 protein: CASSRQGTNIQYF; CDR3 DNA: TGTGCCAGCTCGCGACAGGGGACGAACATTCAGTACTTC
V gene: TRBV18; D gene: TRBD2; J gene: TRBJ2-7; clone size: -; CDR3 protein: CASSPVPSGSYEQYF; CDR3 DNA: TGTGCCAGCTCACCAGTGCCTAGCGGTTCCTACGAGCAGTACTTC
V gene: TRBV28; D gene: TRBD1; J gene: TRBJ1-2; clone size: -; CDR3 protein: CASSSPGTGANNFGGYTF; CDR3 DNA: TGTGCCAGCAGCTCTCCCGGGACAGGGGCGAACAATTTTGGGGGCTACACCTTC
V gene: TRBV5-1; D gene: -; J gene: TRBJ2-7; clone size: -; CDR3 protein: CASSPFAGSYEQYF; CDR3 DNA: TGCGCCAGCAGCCCCTTCGCGGGATCCTACGAGCAGTACTTC
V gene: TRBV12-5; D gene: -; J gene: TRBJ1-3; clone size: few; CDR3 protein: CASGLAAGRSGNTIYF; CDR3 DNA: TGTGCTAGTGGTTTGGCGGCAGGAAGGTCTGGAAACACCATATATTTT
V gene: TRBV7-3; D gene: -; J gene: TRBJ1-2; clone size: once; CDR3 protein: CASSMGHSSYGYTF; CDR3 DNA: TGTGCCAGCAGCATGGGACACTCCTCCTATGGCTACACCTTC
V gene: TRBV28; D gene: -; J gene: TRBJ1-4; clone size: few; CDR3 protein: CASSLPTGGAEKLFF; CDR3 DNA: TGTGCCAGCAGTTTACCAACCGGGGGGGCTGAAAAACTGTTTTTT
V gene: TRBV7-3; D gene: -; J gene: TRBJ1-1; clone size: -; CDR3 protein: CASSLSSTGYTEAFF; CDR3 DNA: TGTGCCAGCAGCCTTTCCTCAACAGGGTACACTGAAGCTTTCTTT
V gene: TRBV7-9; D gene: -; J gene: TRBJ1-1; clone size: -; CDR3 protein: CASSLDLMRSTEAFF; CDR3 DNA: TGTGCCAGCAGCTTAGATTTGATGAGAAGCACTGAAGCTTTCTTT
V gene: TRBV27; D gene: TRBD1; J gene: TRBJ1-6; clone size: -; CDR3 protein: CASSPWRGRDSPLHF; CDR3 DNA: TGTGCCAGCAGTCCATGGAGGGGGCGGGATTCACCCCTCCACTTT
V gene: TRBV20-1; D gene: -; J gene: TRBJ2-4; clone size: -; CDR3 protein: CSASTRTVAKNIQYF; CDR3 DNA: TGCAGTGCTAGTACTCGCACCGTAGCCAAAAACATTCAGTACTTC
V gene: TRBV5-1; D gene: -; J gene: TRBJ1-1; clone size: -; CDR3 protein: CASSWGMRGGNTEAFF; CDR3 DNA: TGCGCCAGCAGCTGGGGGATGAGGGGAGGGAACACTGAAGCTTTCTTT
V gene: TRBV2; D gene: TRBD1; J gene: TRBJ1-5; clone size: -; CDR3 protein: CASTGTVNQPQHF; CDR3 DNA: TGTGCCAGCACTGGGACAGTCAATCAGCCCCAGCATTTT
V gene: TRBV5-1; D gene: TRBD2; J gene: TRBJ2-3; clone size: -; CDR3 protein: CASSWTSGRTDTQYF; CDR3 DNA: TGCGCCAGCAGCTGGACTAGCGGGAGAACAGATACGCAGTATTTT
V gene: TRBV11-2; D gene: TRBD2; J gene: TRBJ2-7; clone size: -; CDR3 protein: CASRLRTSGSREYEQYF; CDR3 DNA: TGTGCCAGCAGGCTACGGACTAGCGGGAGCAGGGAATACGAGCAGTACTTC
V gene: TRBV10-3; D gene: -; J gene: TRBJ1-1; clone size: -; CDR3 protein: CAISPAGGRAFF; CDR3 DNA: TGTGCCATCAGCCCAGCGGGCGGGCGAGCTTTCTTT
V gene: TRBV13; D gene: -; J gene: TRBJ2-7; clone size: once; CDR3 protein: CASSGPGAYEQYF; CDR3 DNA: TGTGCCAGCAGCGGACCGGGAGCCTACGAGCAGTACTTC
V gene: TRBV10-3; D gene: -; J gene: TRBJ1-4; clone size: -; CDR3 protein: CAISEGATNEKLFF; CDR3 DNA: TGTGCCATCAGTGAGGGGGCCACTAATGAAAAACTGTTTTTT
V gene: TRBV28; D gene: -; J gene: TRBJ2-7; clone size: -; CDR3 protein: CASSLNTRGREQYF; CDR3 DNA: TGTGCCAGCAGTTTAAACACCAGGGGACGCGAGCAGTACTTC
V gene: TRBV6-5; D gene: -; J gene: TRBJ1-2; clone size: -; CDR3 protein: CASSYGQAYGYTF; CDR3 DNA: TGTGCCAGCAGTTACGGGCAGGCCTATGGCTACACCTTC
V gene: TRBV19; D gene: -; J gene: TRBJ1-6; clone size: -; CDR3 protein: CASSMDLVSPLHF; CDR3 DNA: TGTGCCAGTAGTATGGACTTGGTTTCACCCCTCCACTTT
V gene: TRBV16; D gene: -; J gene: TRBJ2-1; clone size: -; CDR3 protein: CASSTTLNEQFF; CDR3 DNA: TGTGCCAGCAGTACAACCTTGAATGAGCAGTTCTTC
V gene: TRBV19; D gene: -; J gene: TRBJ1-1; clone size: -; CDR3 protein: CASKVAAGTSTEAFF; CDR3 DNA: TGTGCCAGTAAGGTGGCGGCCGGGACTAGTACTGAAGCTTTCTTT
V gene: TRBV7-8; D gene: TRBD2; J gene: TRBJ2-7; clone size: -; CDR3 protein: CASSLAASGSYEQYF; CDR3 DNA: TGTGCCAGCAGCTTAGCTGCTAGCGGGAGCTACGAGCAGTACTTC
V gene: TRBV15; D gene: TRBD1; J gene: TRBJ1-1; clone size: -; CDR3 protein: CATSRDRTGDTEAFF; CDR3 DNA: TGTGCCACCAGCAGAGATAGGACAGGGGACACTGAAGCTTTCTTT
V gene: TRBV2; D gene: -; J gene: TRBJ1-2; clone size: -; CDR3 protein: CASSDLVKRGYTF; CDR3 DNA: TGTGCCAGCAGTGATCTGGTCAAACGGGGCTACACCTTC
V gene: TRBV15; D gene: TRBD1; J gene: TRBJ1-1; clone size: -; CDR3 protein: CATSKGQGNTEAFF; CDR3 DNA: TGTGCCACCAGCAAAGGACAGGGAAATACTGAAGCTTTCTTT
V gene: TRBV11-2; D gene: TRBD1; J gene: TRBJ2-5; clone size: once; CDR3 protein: CASSPGTVNQETQYF; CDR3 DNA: TGTGCCAGCAGCCCTGGGACAGTTAACCAAGAGACCCAGTACTTC
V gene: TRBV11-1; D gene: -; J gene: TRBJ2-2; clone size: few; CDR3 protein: CASSGAFSGELFF; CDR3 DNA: TGTGCCAGCAGCGGGGCCTTTTCCGGGGAGCTGTTTTTT
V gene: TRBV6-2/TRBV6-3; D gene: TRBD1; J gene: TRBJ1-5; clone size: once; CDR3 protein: CASSEIRGQPQHF; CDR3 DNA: TGTGCCAGCAGTGAGATCAGGGGGCAGCCCCAGCATTTT